This TCR beta chain originates from a study of response to subunit inactivated influenza vaccine listed by TCRdb under 2018. Concerning the study at large: To follow how T cells responded to a trivalent subunit inactivated influenza vaccine, the researchers relied on deep quantitative profiling of the T cell receptor repertoire. Points the paper makes about the study in general: According to the authors, only a limited number of new T cells may be recruited by each seasonal influenza vaccination.

Library preparation used RT-PCR. Reads for this sample came from an Illumina HiSeq 2500. TCRdb trimmed public reads at Q25 via fastp, called clones via MiXCR and kept in-frame beta chains. When rows share a CDR3 protein, they turn into one entry using the most common DNA and genes. For this sample there are hundreds of thousands of distinct CDR3 sequences; 11% appear just once. The ten largest clones capture around 10% of the sample. In the case of this clonotype: Its target antigen remains unknown. No base-level quality is on record; no much larger clone is a single base apart.

CDR1 and CDR2, per the germline V gene, are SGHVS and FQNEAQ. The CDR3 sequence holds 15 residues, the cysteine and phenylalanine included. The entry retains the CDR3 DNA only, 45 bases that are in frame from base 1. Trimming removed 1 base from V and 2 bases from J, leaving 12 bases between the germline ends. These data also formed part of another study, on T cells expressing NK-cell markers. Reported in the second study: 5'RACE template switching, by which a universal primer site and unique molecular identifiers were added, was used to make TCR beta cDNA libraries. TCR beta-chain repertoires were profiled in sorted CD3+CD56+NKG2C+, CD3+CD56+NKG2C- and CD3+CD56-NKG2C+ T-cell subsets from seven or eight donors. Seven of the eight sequenced donors were HCMV-seropositive and one was HCMV-seronegative. In several experiments an anti-gammadeltaTCR antibody was added to restrict sorting to alphabetaTCR-expressing T cells. In six donors, the dominant CD3+CD56+NKG2C+ clonotypes ranked among the top 10 CD8+ clonotypes, making up roughly 1.0-7.0% of CD8+ T cells. Those dominant clonotypes were again the most abundant among CD3+CD56-NKG2C+ cells in several donors, at roughly 25-65%. It remained unclear whether the expanded NKG2C-expressing T cell clones were specific for HCMV antigens. All eight donors whose samples were sequenced were randomly selected healthy volunteers, three of them men and five women. HCMV-specific IgG was detected in serum with a commercial ELISA kit to determine HCMV serostatus. Peripheral blood mononuclear cells were isolated from blood by Ficoll density gradient centrifugation. For roughly six donors, bulk peripheral blood T-cell repertoires were additionally sequenced from unsorted PBMC. cDNA synthesis was primed from the TCR beta constant segment and was followed by two successive PCR amplification steps. Illumina HiSeq 2000/2500, MiSeq or NextSeq was used to sequence libraries as 2 x 150 bp reads. MIGEC handled demultiplexing of the reads and grouping by UMI, while MiTCR was used to assemble and quantify clonotypes. Only TCR cDNA sequences supported by at least two reads were kept to exclude erroneous sequences. Downstream repertoire analysis used the tcR package, and clonotypes were matched across fractions by CDR3 nucleotide sequence plus V segment. VDJmatch was used to annotate antigen specificity against VDJdb, with one amino acid substitution in CDR3 allowed.

This sample comprised PBMCs from blood, obtained on the day of vaccination. The clonotype comes from a man aged 45-65 years who received an inactivated influenza vaccine. Donor details come from another sample of the same person, matched by shared clones. The sequence is built from TRBV7-8 and TRBJ2-7; a tentative D match to TRBD1 spans 6 bases. The CDR3 region has the sequence CASSLDRNRAYEQYF. The DNA reads as follows: TGTGCCAGCAGCTTAGATCGGAACAGGGCCTACGAGCAGTACTTC.